The T cell receptor beta chain under discussion was sequenced for a study of shared clonotypes between healthy human individuals. Across the whole study: CD4 naive and CD4 memory each took three plates per donor, while CD8 naive took two and CD8 memory one.

Note on this clone: Its target is not known.

Study-level results: For sorted subsets, rarefaction showed incomplete sequencing despite large depth.

V lost 0 bases, J lost 1 base, and 12 bases lay in between. Germline lookup yields CDR1 GTSNPN and CDR2 SVGIG (reference sequence). The CDR3 runs to 15 residues. Terminally differentiated effector memory CD45RA+ cells were excluded by CCR7 positive selection of CD45RO-negative cells. Assay used: immunoSEQ multiplex PCR; TCRdb lists only in-frame clones, some missing. Of approximately 840,000 clones detected, just over 95% appear once; the ten largest clones hold less than 0.3%. The rearrangement links TRBV30 to TRBJ1-1; tentative D call: TRBD1 (5 bases). This TCR came from a man between 25 and 39 years old in good health. Sequenced sample: naive CD8+ T cells sorted from blood. In nucleotides, the CDR3 is TGTGCCTGGAGTGTAGGTAGGGGAACGAACACTGAAGCTTTCTTT. Translation gives CAWSVGRGTNTEAFF.